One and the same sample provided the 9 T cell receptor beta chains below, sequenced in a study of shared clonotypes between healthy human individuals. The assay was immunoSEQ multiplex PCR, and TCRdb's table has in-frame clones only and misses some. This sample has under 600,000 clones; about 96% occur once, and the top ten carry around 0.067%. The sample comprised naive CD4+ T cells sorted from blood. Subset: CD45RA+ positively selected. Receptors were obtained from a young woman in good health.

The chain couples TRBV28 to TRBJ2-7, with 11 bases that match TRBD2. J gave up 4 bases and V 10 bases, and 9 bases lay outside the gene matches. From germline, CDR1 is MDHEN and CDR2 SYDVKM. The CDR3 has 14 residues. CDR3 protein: CATASRTSGYEQYF. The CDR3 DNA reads TGTGCCACGGCCTCACGGACTAGCGGGTACGAGCAGTACTTC.

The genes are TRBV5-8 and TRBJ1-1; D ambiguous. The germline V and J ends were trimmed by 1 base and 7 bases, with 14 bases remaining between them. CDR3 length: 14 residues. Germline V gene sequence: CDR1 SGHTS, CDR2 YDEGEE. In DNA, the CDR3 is TGTGCCAGCAGCTTGTCCTGGGGAGGAAGTGAAGCTTTCTTT. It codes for CASSLSWGGSEAFF.

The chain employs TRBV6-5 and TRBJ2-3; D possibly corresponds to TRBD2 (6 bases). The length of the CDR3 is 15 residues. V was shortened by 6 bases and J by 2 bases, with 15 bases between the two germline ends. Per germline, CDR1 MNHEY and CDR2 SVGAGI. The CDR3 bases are TGTGCCAGCAGCCTAACTAGCCACCCCACAGATACGCAGTATTTT. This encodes CASSLTSHPTDTQYF.

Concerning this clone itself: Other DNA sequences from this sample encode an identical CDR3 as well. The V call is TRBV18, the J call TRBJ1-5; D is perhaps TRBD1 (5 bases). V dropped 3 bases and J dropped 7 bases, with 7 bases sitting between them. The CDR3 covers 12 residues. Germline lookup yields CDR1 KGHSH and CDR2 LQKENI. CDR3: CASSPPGQPQHF. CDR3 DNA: TGTGCCAGCTCACCGCCAGGGCAGCCCCAGCATTTT.

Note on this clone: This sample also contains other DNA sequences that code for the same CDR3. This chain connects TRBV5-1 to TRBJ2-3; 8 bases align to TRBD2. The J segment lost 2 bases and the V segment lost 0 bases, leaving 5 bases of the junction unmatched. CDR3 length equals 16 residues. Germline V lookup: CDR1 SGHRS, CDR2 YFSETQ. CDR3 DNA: TGCGCCAGCAGCTTGGGGTTAGCGGGAAACACAGATACGCAGTATTTT. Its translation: CASSLGLAGNTDTQYF.

CDR3 DNA sequence: TGTGCCAGCAGCCTCACTAGCGCCTACGAGCAGTACTTC. It encodes CASSLTSAYEQYF. V gene TRBV5-6 combines with J gene TRBJ2-7; TRBD2 matches at 7 bases. CDR3 size: 13 residues. V trimming: 4 bases; J trimming: 2 bases; junction bases outside the gene matches: 3. Germline CDR1 SGHDT, CDR2 YYEEEE.

The CDR3 DNA sequence: TGTGCCAGCAGGATTCGGACAGCAAACACCGGGGAGCTGTTTTTT. It is translated as CASRIRTANTGELFF. This chain connects TRBV6-1 to TRBJ2-2; maybe TRBD1 (6 bases). The germline CDR1 and CDR2 sequences are MNHNS and SASEGT. V lost 6 bases, J lost 2 bases, and 13 bases lay in between. This CDR3 comprises 15 residues.

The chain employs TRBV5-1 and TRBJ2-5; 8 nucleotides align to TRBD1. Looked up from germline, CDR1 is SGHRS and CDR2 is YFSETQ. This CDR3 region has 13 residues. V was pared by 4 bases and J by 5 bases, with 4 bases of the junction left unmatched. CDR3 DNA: TGCGCCAGCAGCAGACAGGGGACCGAGACCCAGTACTTC. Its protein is CASSRQGTETQYF.

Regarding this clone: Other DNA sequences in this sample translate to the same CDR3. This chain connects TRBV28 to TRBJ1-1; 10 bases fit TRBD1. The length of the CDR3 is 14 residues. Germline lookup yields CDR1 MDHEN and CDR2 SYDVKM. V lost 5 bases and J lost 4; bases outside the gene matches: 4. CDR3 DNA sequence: TGTGCCAGCAGTCCGGGGACAGGGGCCACTGAAGCTTTCTTT. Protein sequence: CASSPGTGATEAFF.